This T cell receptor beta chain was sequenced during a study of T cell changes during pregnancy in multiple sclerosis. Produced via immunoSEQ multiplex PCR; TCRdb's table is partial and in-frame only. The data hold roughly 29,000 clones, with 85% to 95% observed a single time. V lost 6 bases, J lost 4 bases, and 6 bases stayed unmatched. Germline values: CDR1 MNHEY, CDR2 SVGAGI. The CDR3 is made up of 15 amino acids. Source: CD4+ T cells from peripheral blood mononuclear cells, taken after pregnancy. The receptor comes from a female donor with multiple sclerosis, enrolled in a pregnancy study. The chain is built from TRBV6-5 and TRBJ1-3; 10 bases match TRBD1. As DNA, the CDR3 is TGTGCCAGCAGGGGACAGGGGTCTGCGGGAAACACCATATATTTT. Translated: CASRGQGSAGNTIYF.